This T cell receptor (beta chain) was recovered during a study of T-cell reconstitution after alpha-beta-depleted transplantation in children. Findings and limits, study-wide: Newly produced T cells mostly provided counts and TCRbeta diversity after one year, as hyperexpanded clones declined.

The CDR3 length is 13 residues. Germline-derived CDR1 and CDR2 are SGHTA and FQGTGA. V was trimmed by 5 bases and J by 5 bases, leaving 12 bases between them. Molecular barcoding with unique molecular identifiers was used for the TCRbeta library. TCRdb reprocessed the PCR reads via MiXCR and lists one record per CDR3 protein. The sample yields tens of thousands of distinct CDR3 sequences, 4.9% seen once. This clonotype was detected ten times or more. Its matching antigen is unknown. This material consisted of PBMCs, mostly from graft donor cells, taken 180 days after TCRalphabeta/CD19-depleted stem cell transplant. This chain connects TRBV7-3 to TRBJ2-5; D call uncertain. The source of this sequence is a boy under three years old who had a stem cell transplant for acute myeloid leukemia, so the T cells may come from the graft donor. The CDR3 sequence is CASSPGPRETQYF. CDR3 DNA sequence: TGTGCCAGCAGCCCCGGGCCCAGGGAGACCCAGTACTTC.